A single sample gave rise to the 28 T cell receptor beta chains below, sequenced in a study of response to subunit inactivated influenza vaccine. TCRdb re-analysed the RT-PCR reads in MiXCR, keeping a single row per CDR3 protein. This table has about 540,000 distinct CDR3 sequences, around a quarter appearing once. These data were also filed under a second study, of T cells expressing NK-cell markers. That paper adds: Generation of TCR beta cDNA was performed by 5'RACE template switching incorporating UMIs.

The specimen was CD4+ T cells sorted from PBMCs, collected roughly 12 days after vaccination. The receptors were gathered from a man aged 50 to 59 who received an inactivated influenza vaccine.

The V call is TRBV6-5, the J call TRBJ1-1; D remains unclear. Germline V gives CDR1 MNHEY, CDR2 SVGAGI. Trimming took off 3 bases at V and 1 base at J, with 9 bases between the two ends. CDR3 length equals 14 residues. The chain's CDR3 is CASSYSLENTEAFF. In DNA form, the CDR3 reads TGTGCCAGCAGTTATTCCCTCGAGAACACTGAAGCTTTCTTT.

The chain uses TRBV5-1 and TRBJ2-3; tentative D call: TRBD2 (7 bases). The CDR3 has 16 residues. Germline assignment: CDR1 SGHRS and CDR2 YFSETQ. With 2 bases removed from V and 0 bases from J, the gap between germline ends came to 13 bases. CDR3 bases: TGCGCCAGCAGCTTCGGGGGGCGATCTAGCACAGATACGCAGTATTTT. The encoded protein is CASSFGGRSSTDTQYF.

The table lists this clonotype with a few counts. The rearrangement joins TRBV20-1 to TRBJ2-2; 9 nucleotides line up with TRBD2. The ends lost 0 bases at V and 8 bases at J; junction bases unmatched: 7. The CDR3 is made up of 15 amino acids. From germline, CDR1 is DFQATT and CDR2 SNEGSKA (reference sequence). The CDR3 spells CSARDGGRASGELFF. CDR3 nucleotides: TGCAGTGCTAGAGACGGCGGGAGGGCCTCGGGGGAGCTGTTTTTT.

The V and J genes are TRBV24-1 and TRBJ1-5; the D gene is possibly TRBD1 (5 bases). Germline CDR1 KGHDR, CDR2 SFDVKD. The CDR3 extends over 14 amino acids. With 4 bases removed from V and 1 base from J, the gap between germline ends came to 7 bases. CDR3: CATSERGSNQPQHF. Here the CDR3 DNA reads TGTGCCACCAGTGAAAGGGGAAGCAATCAGCCCCAGCATTTT.

This sequence joins TRBV5-6 and TRBJ2-2; D possibly uses TRBD1 or TRBD2 (6 bases each). The germline V gene has CDR1 SGHDT and CDR2 YYEEEE. This CDR3 spans 15 amino acids. Trimming removed 3 bases at V and 0 bases at J, with 9 bases between. The CDR3 sequence: CASSWGAANTGELFF. The CDR3 nucleotides read TGTGCCAGCAGCTGGGGGGCGGCGAACACCGGGGAGCTGTTTTTT.

This clonotype showed up just a few times. One junction end disagrees with the germline gene, perhaps due to a read error. The gene calls are TRBV27 and TRBJ2-2; 9 bases are a match to TRBD2. This CDR3 contains 14 residues. CDR1 and CDR2 (germline): MNHEY, SMNVEV (reference sequence). CDR3: CASSLAGSTGELFF. In DNA, the CDR3 is TGCGCCAGCAGTCTAGCGGGAAGCACCGGGGAGCTGTTTTTT.

J is TRBJ2-5 and V is TRBV5-1; D ambiguous. The length of the CDR3 is 13 residues. V lost 1 base to trimming and J lost 4 bases, with 8 bases between them. Germline CDR1 and CDR2: SGHRS and YFSETQ. CDR3 in DNA: TGCGCCAGCAGCTTGCAGGTACGAGAGACCCAGTACTTC. Translating it yields CASSLQVRETQYF.

This chain uses TRBV7-2 with TRBJ1-3; D is unclear. Germline V CDR1 and CDR2: SGHTA, FQGNSA. Trimming took off 0 bases at V and 0 bases at J, with 12 bases between the two ends. The length of the CDR3 is 17 residues. The CDR3 nucleotides read TGTGCCAGCAGCTTAGCTGTGGCACTCCACTCTGGAAACACCATATATTTT. Translation: CASSLAVALHSGNTIYF. Full variable domain (outside the CDR3, taken from reference TRBV7-2 and TRBJ1-3): GAGVSQSPSNKVTEKGKDVELRCDPISGHTALYWYRQSLGQGLEFLIYFQGNSAPDKSGLPSDRFSAERTGGSVSTLTIQRTQQEDSAVYLCASSLAVALHSGNTIYFGEGSWLTVV.

The V call is TRBV28, the J call TRBJ2-7, with 8 bases lining up with TRBD2. Germline CDR1 MDHEN, CDR2 SYDVKM. This CDR3 has 13 residues. The V segment lost 3 bases and the J segment 7 bases; nucleotides outside the gene matches: 5. The CDR3 sequence is CASSFPGGREQYF. As DNA, the CDR3 is TGTGCCAGCAGTTTCCCTGGCGGGAGGGAGCAGTACTTC.

This clonotype turned up a few times. This rearrangement joins TRBV5-6 to TRBJ2-7; the match to TRBD2 covers 15 bases. The V segment lost 0 bases and the J segment 0 bases; nucleotides outside the gene matches: 4. The CDR3 is 18 amino acids. The germline gives CDR1 SGHDT, CDR2 YYEEEE. CDR3 residues: CASSLGGLAGGFSYEQYF. The CDR3 nucleotides read TGTGCCAGCAGCTTGGGGGGACTAGCGGGAGGTTTCTCCTACGAGCAGTACTTC.

This clonotype was seen more than once but under ten times. This chain connects TRBV10-3 to TRBJ2-7; D is perhaps TRBD1 (5 bases). V gave up 2 bases and J gave up 6 bases, with 17 bases separating them. Germline CDR1 and CDR2: ENHRY and SYGVKD. The CDR3 sequence is 15 residues long. The CDR3 DNA sequence: TGTGCCATCAGTGAGACCCAGGGAAATGTTGGCGAGCAGTACTTC. Translating it yields CAISETQGNVGEQYF.

There are a few counts of this clonotype. CDR3: CSARGGSGGGAKNIQYF. In nucleotides, the CDR3 is TGCAGTGCTAGAGGAGGAAGTGGAGGGGGTGCCAAAAACATTCAGTACTTC. This sequence joins TRBV20-1 and TRBJ2-4; TRBD1 or TRBD2 may be the D gene (6 bases each). Deletions cut 1 base from V and 1 base from J, with 17 bases between. The CDR3 loop spans 17 amino acids. Germline V gene lookup returns CDR1 DFQATT and CDR2 SNEGSKA (reference sequence).

This clonotype was picked up a small number of times. This sequence joins TRBV7-2 and TRBJ1-3; no reliable D call. The V gene's germline CDR1 is SGHTA and CDR2 FQGNSA. The CDR3 is 16 residues long. Trimming stripped 5 bases from V and 0 bases from J, with 14 bases between. DNA for the CDR3: TGTGCCAGCAGCCTCCTTGGGGTTCCCTCTGGAAACACCATATATTTT. Translating it yields CASSLLGVPSGNTIYF.

This clonotype has more than one count but fewer than ten. The J gene is TRBJ2-3, the V gene TRBV6-1; possibly TRBD2 for D (6 bases). The CDR3 runs to 14 residues. V lost 8 bases, J lost 5 bases, and 17 bases lay in between. Germline values: CDR1 MNHNS, CDR2 SASEGT. The CDR3 DNA follows: TGTGCCAGCCGGTCCGGGACTTCGGGAGATACGCAGTATTTT. It specifies CASRSGTSGDTQYF.

This chain joins TRBV24-1 and TRBJ2-7; a weak D match, TRBD2 (5 bases). This CDR3 has 13 residues. Germline V lookup: CDR1 KGHDR, CDR2 SFDVKD. Deletions cut 4 bases from V and 5 bases from J, with 11 bases between. CDR3 sequence reads: CATSEYGGNEQYF. In DNA, the CDR3 is TGTGCCACCAGTGAGTACGGAGGCAACGAGCAGTACTTC.

The chain links TRBV6-5 to TRBJ1-2; 8 nucleotides agree with TRBD1. The CDR3 contains 11 residues. The junction had 9 bases not matched to a gene; V was cut back by 8 bases and J by 13 bases. In germline, CDR1 is MNHEY, CDR2 SVGAGI. Written as DNA, the CDR3 is TGTGCCAGCGGTGACAGGGGCCACTTCACCTTC. Translated, it gives CASGDRGHFTF.

This clonotype was recorded many times. The V gene is TRBV12-3 or TRBV12-4, the J gene TRBJ2-1; D remains ambiguous. The CDR3 is 12 residues long. V was pared by 5 bases and J by 6 bases, with 8 bases between. DNA for the CDR3: TGTGCCAGCAGTCGCGCAGGCAATGAGCAGTTCTTC. Its protein product is CASSRAGNEQFF.

The chain links TRBV11-1 to TRBJ2-3; 8 bases fit TRBD2. CDR1 and CDR2 from the germline V gene are SGHAT and FQDESV (reference sequence). This CDR3 is built from 18 residues. The ends lost 1 base at V and 0 bases at J; junction bases unmatched: 9. This CDR3 reads CASSLVGRSGISTDTQYF. DNA of the CDR3: TGTGCCAGCAGCTTAGTGGGCCGTAGCGGGATTAGCACAGATACGCAGTATTTT. Full variable domain (missing parts from reference TRBV11-1 and TRBJ2-3): EAEVAQSPRYKITEKSQAVAFWCDPISGHATLYWYRQILGQGPELLVQFQDESVVDDSQLPKDRFSAERLKGVDSTLKIQPAELGDSAMYLCASSLVGRSGISTDTQYFGPGTRLTVL.

This clonotype was seen once. The CDR3 reads CASSQADDHYNEQFF. Here the CDR3 DNA reads TGCGCCAGCAGCCAAGCCGACGATCACTACAATGAGCAGTTCTTC. The chain has TRBV4-3 and TRBJ2-1; no firm D call. Trimming took 1 base from V and 3 from J, leaving 10 bases between them. In germline, CDR1 is LGHNA, CDR2 YSLEER. The CDR3 has 15 amino acids.

The V gene is TRBV5-1, the J gene TRBJ1-1; TRBD1 is a possible D gene (5 bases). The CDR3 extends over 17 amino acids. The V gene's germline CDR1 is SGHRS and CDR2 YFSETQ. The V end lost 4 bases, the J end lost 6 bases, and 25 bases lay between the germline ends. The CDR3: CASSLSREPGPGPEAFF. CDR3 DNA: TGCGCCAGCAGCCTATCCCGAGAACCGGGCCCGGGGCCTGAAGCTTTCTTT.

This clonotype was counted between two and nine times. The chain couples TRBV7-2 to TRBJ2-1; D unresolved. The CDR3 length is 11 residues. Germline V CDR1 and CDR2: SGHTA, FQGNSA. V gave up 5 bases and J gave up 9 bases, with 8 bases separating them. DNA for the CDR3: TGTGCCAGCAGCCTTTGGGCTGAGCAGTTCTTC. The encoded protein is CASSLWAEQFF.

The chain links TRBV7-2 to TRBJ1-6; D is unresolved. Germline CDR1 SGHTA, CDR2 FQGNSA. Trimming stripped 1 base from V and 10 bases from J, with 17 bases between. This CDR3 contains 16 residues. For the CDR3, the DNA is TGTGCCAGCAGCTTAGTGGGCGGACTTTCAAGATCACCCCTCCACTTT. This sequence encodes CASSLVGGLSRSPLHF.

This clonotype was found a few times. CDR3 sequence reads: CASSETVRGANYGYTF. The DNA of the CDR3 is TGTGCCAGCAGTGAAACCGTTCGGGGGGCTAACTATGGCTACACCTTC. V gene TRBV6-1 combines with J gene TRBJ1-2; TRBD1 might be the D (5 bases). Trimming took off 2 bases at V and 0 bases at J, with 13 bases between the two ends. Germline V gene sequence: CDR1 MNHNS, CDR2 SASEGT. The CDR3 consists of 16 residues.

This clonotype was counted a few times. The chain carries TRBV11-3 and TRBJ2-3; 13 bases fit TRBD2. This CDR3 region has 16 residues. V dropped 5 bases and J dropped 4; count of bases not matched to a gene: 6. Germline CDR1 is SGHNT and CDR2 is YENEEA. The CDR3 reads CASSHGLAGAPDTQYF. CDR3 coding DNA: TGTGCCAGCAGCCACGGACTAGCGGGAGCCCCAGATACGCAGTATTTT.

This clonotype was seen a handful of times. The chain has TRBV28 and TRBJ2-1; perhaps D is TRBD1 or TRBD2 (6 bases each). This CDR3 has 14 amino acids. Looked up from germline, CDR1 is MDHEN and CDR2 is SYDVKM. V dropped 5 bases and J dropped 6 bases, with 14 bases sitting between them. The CDR3 DNA is TGTGCCAGCAGTCCCGGGGGCCCGAGCAATGAGCAGTTCTTC. This gives the protein CASSPGGPSNEQFF.

The sample holds a few counts of this clonotype. The chain couples TRBV4-1 to TRBJ2-1; D ambiguous. V lost 0 bases and J lost 0, with 9 bases in between. This CDR3 has 16 amino acids. The germline CDR1 and CDR2 sequences are MGHRA and YSYEKL. For the CDR3, the DNA is TGCGCCAGCAGCCAAGATCCCTCGAGCTCCTACAATGAGCAGTTCTTC. Encoded protein: CASSQDPSSSYNEQFF.

The sample holds a few counts of this clonotype. The chain has TRBV5-1 and TRBJ2-5, with D maybe TRBD2 (5 bases). The length of the CDR3 is 14 residues. The V and J ends lost 3 bases and 5 bases respectively, with 14 bases between them. Germline lookup yields CDR1 SGHRS and CDR2 YFSETQ. CDR3 sequence reads: CASSSVGRGETQYF. As DNA, the CDR3 is TGCGCCAGCAGCTCCGTGGGGAGAGGGGAGACCCAGTACTTC.

This clonotype showed up just once. V usage is TRBV9 and J usage is TRBJ2-5, with 8 bases fitting TRBD1. The CDR3 has 15 residues. Germline lookup yields CDR1 SGDLS and CDR2 YYNGEE. After removal of 2 bases from V and 1 base from J, the junction contained 4 bases not matched to a gene. DNA for the CDR3: TGTGCCAGCAGCGTGGACAGGGATATCCAAGAGACCCAGTACTTC. Translation: CASSVDRDIQETQYF.